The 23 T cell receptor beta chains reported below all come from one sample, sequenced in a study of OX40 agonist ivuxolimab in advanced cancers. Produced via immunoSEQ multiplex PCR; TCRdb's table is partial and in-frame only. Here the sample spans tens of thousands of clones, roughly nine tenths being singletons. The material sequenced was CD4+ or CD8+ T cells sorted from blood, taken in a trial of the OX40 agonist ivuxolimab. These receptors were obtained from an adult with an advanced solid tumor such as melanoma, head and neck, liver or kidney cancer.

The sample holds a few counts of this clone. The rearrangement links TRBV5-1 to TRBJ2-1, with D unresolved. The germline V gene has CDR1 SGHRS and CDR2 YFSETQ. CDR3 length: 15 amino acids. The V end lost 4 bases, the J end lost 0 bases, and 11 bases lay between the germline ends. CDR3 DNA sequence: TGCGCCAGCAGCCCCTACTCTAGCTCCTACAATGAGCAGTTCTTC. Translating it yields CASSPYSSSYNEQFF. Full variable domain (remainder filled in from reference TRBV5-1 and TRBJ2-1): KAGVTQTPRYLIKTRGQQVTLSCSPISGHRSVSWYQQTPGQGLQFLFEYFSETQRNKGNFPGRFSGRQFSNSRSEMNVSTLELGDSALYLCASSPYSSSYNEQFFGPGTRLTVL.

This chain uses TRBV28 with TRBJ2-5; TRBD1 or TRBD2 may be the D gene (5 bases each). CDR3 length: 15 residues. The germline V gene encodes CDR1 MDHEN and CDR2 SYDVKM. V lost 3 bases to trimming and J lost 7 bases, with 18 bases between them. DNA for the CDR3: TGTGCCAGCAGTTTCCCAGTGGGGACCTACTGGACCCAGTACTTC. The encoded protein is CASSFPVGTYWTQYF.

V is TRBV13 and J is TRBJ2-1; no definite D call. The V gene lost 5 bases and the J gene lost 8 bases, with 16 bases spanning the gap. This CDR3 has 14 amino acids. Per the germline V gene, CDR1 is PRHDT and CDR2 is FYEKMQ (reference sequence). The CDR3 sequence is CASSLGSGYDEQFF. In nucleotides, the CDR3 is TGTGCCAGCAGCCTCGGATCAGGTTACGATGAGCAGTTCTTC.

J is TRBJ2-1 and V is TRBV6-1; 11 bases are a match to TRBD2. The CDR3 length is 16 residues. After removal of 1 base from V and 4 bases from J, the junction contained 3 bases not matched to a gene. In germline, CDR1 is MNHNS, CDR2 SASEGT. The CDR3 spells CASSEGLAGIYNEQFF. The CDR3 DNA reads TGTGCCAGCAGTGAAGGACTAGCGGGAATATACAATGAGCAGTTCTTC.

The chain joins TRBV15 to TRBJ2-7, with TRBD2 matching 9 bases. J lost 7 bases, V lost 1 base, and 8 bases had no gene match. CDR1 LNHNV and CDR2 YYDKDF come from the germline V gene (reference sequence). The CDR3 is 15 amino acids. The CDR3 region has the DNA TGTGCCACCAGCAGAGTAGGACTAGCGAGGACAGAGCAGTACTTC. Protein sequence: CATSRVGLARTEQYF.

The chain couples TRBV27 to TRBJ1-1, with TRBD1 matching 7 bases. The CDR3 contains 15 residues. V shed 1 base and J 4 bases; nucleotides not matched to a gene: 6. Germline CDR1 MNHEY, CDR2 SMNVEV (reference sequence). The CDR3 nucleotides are TGTGCCAGCAGTTTATGGCAGGGGGTTGGCACTGAAGCTTTCTTT. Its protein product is CASSLWQGVGTEAFF.

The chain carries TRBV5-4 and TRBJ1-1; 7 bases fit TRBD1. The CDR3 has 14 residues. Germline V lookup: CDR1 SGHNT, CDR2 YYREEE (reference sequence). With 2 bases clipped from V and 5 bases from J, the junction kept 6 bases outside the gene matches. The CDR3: CASSFQGGGTEAFF. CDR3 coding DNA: TGTGCCAGCAGCTTCCAGGGGGGAGGGACTGAAGCTTTCTTT.

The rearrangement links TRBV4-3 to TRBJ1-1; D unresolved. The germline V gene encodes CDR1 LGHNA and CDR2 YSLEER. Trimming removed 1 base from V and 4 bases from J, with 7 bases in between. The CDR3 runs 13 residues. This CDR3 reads CASSQGGSTEAFF. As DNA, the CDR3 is TGCGCCAGCAGCCAAGGTGGCAGCACTGAAGCTTTCTTT.

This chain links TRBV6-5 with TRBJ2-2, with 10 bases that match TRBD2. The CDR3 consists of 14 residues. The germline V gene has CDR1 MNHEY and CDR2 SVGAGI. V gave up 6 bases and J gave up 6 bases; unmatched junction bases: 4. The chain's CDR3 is CASRTGTSAGELFF. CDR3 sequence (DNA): TGTGCCAGCAGAACCGGGACTAGCGCCGGGGAGCTGTTTTTT.

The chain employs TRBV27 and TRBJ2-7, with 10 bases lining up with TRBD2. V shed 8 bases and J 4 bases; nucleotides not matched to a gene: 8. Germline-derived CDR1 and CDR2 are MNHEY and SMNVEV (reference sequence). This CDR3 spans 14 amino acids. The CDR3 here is CASSSGLAIYEQYF. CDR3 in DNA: TGTGCCAGCTCTTCGGGACTAGCGATATACGAGCAGTACTTC.

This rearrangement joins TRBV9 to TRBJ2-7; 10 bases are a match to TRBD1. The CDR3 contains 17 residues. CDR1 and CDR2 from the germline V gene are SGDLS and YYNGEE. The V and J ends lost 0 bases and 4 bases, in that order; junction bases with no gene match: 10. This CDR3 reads CASSVGVRGQGMYEQYF. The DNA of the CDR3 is TGTGCCAGCAGCGTAGGGGTACGGGGACAGGGGATGTACGAGCAGTACTTC. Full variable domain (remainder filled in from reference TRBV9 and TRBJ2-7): DSGVTQTPKHLITATGQRVTLRCSPRSGDLSVYWYQQSLDQGLQFLIQYYNGEERAKGNILERFSAQQFPDLHSELNLSSLELGDSALYFCASSVGVRGQGMYEQYFGPGTRLTVT.

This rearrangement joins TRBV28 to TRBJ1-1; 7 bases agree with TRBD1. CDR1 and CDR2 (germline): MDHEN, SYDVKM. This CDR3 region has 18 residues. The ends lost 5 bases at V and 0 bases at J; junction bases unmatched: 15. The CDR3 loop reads CASSPQRTGRTMNTEAFF. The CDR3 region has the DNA TGTGCCAGCAGTCCACAACGGACAGGCCGGACCATGAACACTGAAGCTTTCTTT.

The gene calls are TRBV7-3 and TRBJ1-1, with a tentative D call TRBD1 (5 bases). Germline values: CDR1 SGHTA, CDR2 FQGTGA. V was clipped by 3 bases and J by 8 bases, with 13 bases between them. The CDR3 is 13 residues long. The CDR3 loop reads CASSFWDGSEAFF. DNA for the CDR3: TGTGCCAGCAGCTTCTGGGACGGCTCGGAAGCTTTCTTT.

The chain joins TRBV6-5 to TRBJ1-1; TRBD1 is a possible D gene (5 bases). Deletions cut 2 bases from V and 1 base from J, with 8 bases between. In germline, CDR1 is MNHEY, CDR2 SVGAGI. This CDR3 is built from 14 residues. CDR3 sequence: CASSYGRGNTEAFF. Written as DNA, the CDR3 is TGTGCCAGCAGTTACGGGAGGGGGAACACTGAAGCTTTCTTT.

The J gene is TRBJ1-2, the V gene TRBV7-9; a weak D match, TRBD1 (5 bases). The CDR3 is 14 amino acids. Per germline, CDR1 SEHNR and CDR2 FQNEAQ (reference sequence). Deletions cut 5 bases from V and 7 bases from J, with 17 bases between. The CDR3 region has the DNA TGTGCCAGCAGCCCGCCAGGGCGCGTTGGTGGCTACACCTTC. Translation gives CASSPPGRVGGYTF.

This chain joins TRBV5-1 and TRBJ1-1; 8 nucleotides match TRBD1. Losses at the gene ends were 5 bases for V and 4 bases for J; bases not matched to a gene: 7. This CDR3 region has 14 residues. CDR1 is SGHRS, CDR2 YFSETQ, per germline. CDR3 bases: TGCGCCAGCAGGCTAGGCCAGGGGGCCACTGAAGCTTTCTTT. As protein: CASRLGQGATEAFF.

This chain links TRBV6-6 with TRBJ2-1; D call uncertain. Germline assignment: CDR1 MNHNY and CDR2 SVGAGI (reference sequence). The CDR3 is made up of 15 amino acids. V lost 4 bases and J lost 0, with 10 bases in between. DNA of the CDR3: TGTGCCAGCAGTTTCGTTCCTAGCTCCTACAATGAGCAGTTCTTC. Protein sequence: CASSFVPSSYNEQFF.

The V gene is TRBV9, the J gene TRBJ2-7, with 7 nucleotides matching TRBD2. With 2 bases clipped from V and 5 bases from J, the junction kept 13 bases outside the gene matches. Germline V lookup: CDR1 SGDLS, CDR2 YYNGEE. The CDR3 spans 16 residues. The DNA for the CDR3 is TGTGCCAGCAGCGTGAGTGGGGGAGGGGTTGTCGACGAGCAGTACTTC. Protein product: CASSVSGGGVVDEQYF.

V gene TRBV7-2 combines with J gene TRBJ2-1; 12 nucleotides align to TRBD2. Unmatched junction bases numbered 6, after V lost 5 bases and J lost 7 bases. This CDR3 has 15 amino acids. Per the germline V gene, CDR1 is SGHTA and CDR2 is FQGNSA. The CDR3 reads CASSPWLAGGNEQFF. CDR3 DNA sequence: TGTGCCAGCAGCCCCTGGCTAGCGGGGGGGAATGAGCAGTTCTTC.

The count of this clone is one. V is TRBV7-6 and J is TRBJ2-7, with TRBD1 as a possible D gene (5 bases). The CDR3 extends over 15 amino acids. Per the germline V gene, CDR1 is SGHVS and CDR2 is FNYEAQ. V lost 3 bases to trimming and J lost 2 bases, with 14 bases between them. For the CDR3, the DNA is TGTGCCAGCAGCTTTTTCCAGGGTAGGACCTACGAGCAGTACTTC. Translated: CASSFFQGRTYEQYF.

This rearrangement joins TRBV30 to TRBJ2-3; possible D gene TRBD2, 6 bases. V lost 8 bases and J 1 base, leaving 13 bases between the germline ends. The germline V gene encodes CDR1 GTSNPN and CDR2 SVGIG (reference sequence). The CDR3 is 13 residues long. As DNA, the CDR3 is TGTGCCGGGGACCCGGGGGGCACAGATACGCAGTATTTT. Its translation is CAGDPGGTDTQYF.

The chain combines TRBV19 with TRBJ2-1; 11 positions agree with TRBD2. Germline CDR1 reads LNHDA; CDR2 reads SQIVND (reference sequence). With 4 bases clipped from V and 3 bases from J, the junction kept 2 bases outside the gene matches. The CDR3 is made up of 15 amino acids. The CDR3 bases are TGTGCCAGTAGTAAAGGGACTAGCGGCTACAATGAGCAGTTCTTC. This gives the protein CASSKGTSGYNEQFF.

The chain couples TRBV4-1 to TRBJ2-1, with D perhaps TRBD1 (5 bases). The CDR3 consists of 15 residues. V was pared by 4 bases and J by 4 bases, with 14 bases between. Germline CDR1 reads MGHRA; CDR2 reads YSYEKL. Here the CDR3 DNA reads TGCGCCAGCAGCCCCGTGGCGCCAGGGTACAATGAGCAGTTCTTC. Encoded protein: CASSPVAPGYNEQFF.